This is a list of T cell receptor beta chains from one sample in a study of blood T cell repertoires in COVID-19. Here immunoSEQ multiplex PCR was the method, and the copy in TCRdb shows in-frame clones only, minus some. Here the sample spans approximately 100,000 clones, 87% being singletons. The specimen was peripheral blood. These TCRs come from a woman aged 25 to 45 with acute or convalescent COVID-19. CDR3s include the opening cysteine and the closing phenylalanine or tryptophan. The D gene is left open where the match is weak. A clone size is listed for some rows: how often the clone was seen (once, few, many), or a class if it is expanded.

j_call	v_call	d_call	clone_size	cdr3_aa	cdr3_nt
TRBJ1-2	TRBV20-1	NA	NA	CSASPTRQANYGYTF	TGCAGTGCTAGTCCTACCCGACAGGCTAACTATGGCTACACCTTC
TRBJ2-4	TRBV7-6	NA	NA	CASSLVPRGDIQYF	TGTGCCAGCAGCTTAGTTCCCAGGGGGGACATTCAGTACTTC
TRBJ2-1	TRBV7-6	TRBD2	NA	CASSLGTSGGHRANEQFF	TGTGCCAGCAGCTTAGGGACTAGCGGGGGGCATAGGGCCAATGAGCAGTTCTTC
TRBJ2-7	TRBV30	NA	NA	CAWSAAVHYEQYF	TGTGCCTGGAGTGCTGCGGTCCACTACGAGCAGTACTTC
TRBJ2-7	TRBV7-8	NA	NA	CASSALVGGYEQYF	TGTGCCAGCAGCGCGCTTGTAGGGGGCTACGAGCAGTACTTC
TRBJ1-3	TRBV3-1/TRBV3-2	TRBD1	few	CASSQVAGGAKYKDTIYF	TGTGCCAGCAGCCAAGTGGCAGGGGGCGCAAAGTATAAGGACACCATATATTTT
TRBJ2-7	TRBV7-8	TRBD1	NA	CASTRQGAPYEQYF	TGTGCCAGCACCCGACAGGGGGCCCCCTACGAGCAGTACTTC
TRBJ1-5	TRBV18	TRBD1	NA	CASSRTGSNQPQHF	TGTGCCAGCTCACGGACAGGGAGCAATCAGCCCCAGCATTTT
TRBJ2-1	TRBV9	TRBD2	once	CASSANPEGQPISGGVGNEQFF	TGTGCCAGCAGCGCCAATCCTGAGGGACAGCCGATTAGCGGGGGGGTTGGGAATGAGCAGTTCTTC
TRBJ1-3	TRBV7-9	TRBD1	NA	CASSREKGAGNTIYF	TGTGCCAGCAGCCGGGAGAAGGGGGCAGGAAACACCATATATTTT
TRBJ2-5	TRBV3-1/TRBV3-2	NA	once	CATRRGWETQYF	TGTGCCACCCGACGCGGGTGGGAGACCCAGTACTTC
TRBJ1-2	TRBV6-2/TRBV6-3	NA	few	CASSSGSGNYGYTF	TGTGCCAGCAGTTCCGGCTCAGGGAACTATGGCTACACCTTC
TRBJ1-2	TRBV3-1/TRBV3-2	NA	NA	CASSLGERGGYTF	TGTGCCAGCAGCCTCGGGGAACGAGGTGGCTACACCTTC
TRBJ2-7	TRBV6-6	TRBD1	NA	CASTDRETYEQYF	TGTGCCAGCACCGACAGGGAGACCTACGAGCAGTACTTC
TRBJ2-7	TRBV5-1	NA	NA	CASSPEGRDEQYF	TGCGCCAGCAGCCCGGAGGGCAGGGACGAGCAGTACTTC
TRBJ1-2	TRBV6-4	NA	NA	CASSDMPRVGGYTF	TGTGCCAGCAGTGACATGCCCAGGGTCGGCGGCTACACCTTC